This TCR beta chain derives from a study of spatial heterogeneity in lung cancer. On the study more broadly: Among detected sequences, beta-chain ones consistently exceeded alpha-chain ones in number.

Overall study findings and caveats: Ubiquitous expanded tumor TCRs appeared in blood more at resection than follow-up.

Regarding time point: sample taken at primary tumor resection. Frozen PBMC, nontumor lung or tumor provided whole RNA, which was sequenced unsorted. Patients with untreated early-stage non-small cell lung cancer, numbering 72, were the donors. A few counts support this clonotype. Its target is not known. A unique molecular identifier was carried by every single TCR cDNA molecule. TCRdb redid the calling of the 5' RACE reads with MiXCR, one entry per CDR3 protein. Of about 18,000 distinct CDR3 sequences listed, approximately 18% are singletons. The germline V and J ends were trimmed by 5 bases and 8 bases, with 14 bases remaining between them. Germline CDR1 is LNHDA and CDR2 is SQIVND (reference sequence). This CDR3 has 13 amino acids.

The sequenced sample was PBMCs, obtained at surgery. This rearrangement joins TRBV19 to TRBJ2-3, with D possibly matching TRBD1 (5 bases). The receptor was derived from a male donor with early-stage non-small cell lung cancer. CDR3 bases: TGTGCCAGTAGTGGACACCTTAGGGGTACGCAGTATTTT. It specifies CASSGHLRGTQYF.